This T cell receptor (beta chain) derives from a study of blood T cell repertoires in COVID-19. About the research overall: Samples representing acute and convalescent COVID-19 were sourced from the United States, Italy and Spain. Sources were T cells, B-cell-depleted T cells, or PBMCs; the material itself was cDNA or gDNA.

This CDR3 spans 13 amino acids. In germline, CDR1 is GTSNPN, CDR2 SVGIG (reference sequence). With 1 base removed from V and 2 bases from J, the gap between germline ends came to 9 bases. Authors' processing steps: How many nucleated cells were present was estimated from reference gene primer amplification. Using immunoSEQ multiplex PCR, the repertoire was profiled, and TCRdb retains in-frame clones only, with some absent. V and J calls and clone size follow that table, whereas D and trimming were derived from the DNA. The sample has hundreds of thousands of clones; less than 90% are singletons. This receptor was obtained from a man aged 40-49 years with acute or convalescent COVID-19. V is TRBV30 and J is TRBJ2-7, with a weak D call TRBD1 (5 bases). The material sequenced was peripheral blood. The CDR3 nucleotides are TGTGCCTGGAGTGGACAGCCTACCTACGAGCAGTACTTC. Its protein is CAWSGQPTYEQYF. Full variable domain (rest looked up from reference TRBV30 and TRBJ2-7): SQTIHQWPATLVQPVGSPLSLECTVEGTSNPNLYWYRQAAGRGLQLLFYSVGIGQISSEVPQNLSASRPQDRQFILSSKKLLLSDSGFYLCAWSGQPTYEQYFGPGTRLTVT.